This T cell receptor beta chain was documented in a study of T cells in Graves' hyperthyroidism and ophthalmopathy. This clonotype has only a few counts. The CDR3 covers 16 residues. Looked up from germline, CDR1 is MNHNS and CDR2 is SASEGT. The J segment lost 3 bases and the V segment lost 5 bases, leaving 11 bases of the junction unmatched. Amplified TCR beta CDR3 regions came from RNA transcripts. First-round RT-PCR of the TCR CDR3 relied on the HTBI primer set. TCRdb re-derived calls from the multiplex PCR reads in MiXCR, one entry per CDR3 protein. The sample yields 660,000 or so distinct CDR3 sequences, 20% seen once.

The sample comprised blood. V is TRBV6-1 and J is TRBJ2-7; 9 nucleotides align to TRBD1. The TCR was taken from a young man with Graves' ophthalmopathy. The CDR3 DNA reads as TGTGCCAGCAGTATACAGGGGGCTCCCCCAAGCTACGAGCAGTACTTC. Translation gives CASSIQGAPPSYEQYF.